Presented here are 16 T cell receptor beta chains from one specimen sequenced in a study of tumor and adjacent non-tumor tissue in lung cancer. A modified ARM-PCR protocol with three rounds of nested PCR amplified TCRbeta. One entry per CDR3 protein, called by TCRdb with MiXCR from the multiplex PCR reads. This sample has about 44,000 distinct CDR3 sequences, with 55% to 65% found just once. No cell sorting was done before RNA was extracted from the tissue. More than 3 cm separated this lung sample from the edge of the tumor. Input material: distant non-tumor lung tissue. These receptors all come from a woman in her 70s with non-small cell lung cancer.

The count of this clonotype is one. Mismatch with germline at one junction end may stem from a read error. The chain couples TRBV5-6 to TRBJ1-1; D unresolved. CDR3 length equals 15 residues. CDR1 and CDR2 from the germline V gene are SGHDT and YYEEEE. CDR3 in DNA: TGTGACAGCACCAATAACCCTCATATACGGTCTGAAGCTTTCTTT. Protein product: CDSTNNPHIRSEAFF. Filled out from reference TRBV5-6 and TRBJ1-1, the complete variable domain reads DAGVTQSPTHLIKTRGQQVTLRCSPKSGHDTVSWYQQALGQGPQFIFQYYEEEERQRGNFPDRFSGHQFPNYSSELNVNALLLGDSALYLCDSTNNPHIRSEAFFGQGTRLTVV.

This clonotype was counted ten times or more. The V and J genes are TRBV20-1 and TRBJ2-7; 8 nucleotides agree with TRBD2. Germline assignment: CDR1 DFQATT and CDR2 SNEGSKA (reference sequence). The CDR3 loop spans 15 amino acids. Trimming removed 3 bases from V and 0 bases from J; junction bases left unmatched: 7. The CDR3 nucleotides read TGCAGTGCTAGGGAACTAGCGGTCCTCTCCTACGAGCAGTACTTC. Translated, it gives CSARELAVLSYEQYF.

This chain links TRBV6-1 with TRBJ1-2, with D perhaps TRBD1 (5 bases). The CDR3 totals 17 residues. V shed 10 bases and J shed 8 bases, with 32 bases lying between them. CDR1 and CDR2 from the germline V gene are MNHNS and SASEGT. CDR3 sequence: CANCESHRTSQKGGYTF. For the CDR3, the DNA is TGTGCCAACTGTGAATCGCACCGGACATCGCAAAAAGGGGGCTACACCTTC.

CDR3 sequence: CADSSLQGYNIYF. CDR3 nucleotide sequence: TGTGCCGACAGTTCCCTCCAGGGTTACAACATATATTTT. The chain combines TRBV12-3 or TRBV12-4 with TRBJ1-3; possible D gene TRBD1, 5 bases. The length of the CDR3 is 13 residues. Trimming pared 11 bases from V and 12 bases from J, leaving 23 bases between.

On this clonotype itself: This may come from a read error, since a much larger clone is one base off. This rearrangement joins TRBV11-2 to TRBJ2-1, with D maybe TRBD2 (6 bases). This CDR3 comprises 16 residues. The germline V gene encodes CDR1 SGHAT and CDR2 FQNNGV. The V end was cut by 5 bases, the J end by 2 bases, with 16 bases between. The CDR3 sequence: CASSRTCGNTYNEQFF. CDR3 nucleotide sequence: TGTGCCAGCAGCCGGACTTGCGGGAACACCTACAATGAGCAGTTCTTC.

About this clonotype itself: A read error may produce the germline difference seen at one junction end. DNA for the CDR3: TGTGTCAGCAGTGCAGAGCGGGCCGGCGGGAATGAGCAGTTCTTC. Its translation is CVSSAERAGGNEQFF. The rearrangement links TRBV6-6 to TRBJ2-1; D possibly corresponds to TRBD2 (6 bases). Germline lookup yields CDR1 MNHNY and CDR2 SVGAGI (reference sequence). The CDR3 length is 15 residues.

This chain links TRBV11-3 with TRBJ1-1, with D unclear. Trimming stripped 5 bases from V and 4 bases from J, with 14 bases between. Germline V gene sequence: CDR1 SGHNT, CDR2 YENEEA. The CDR3 sequence is 14 residues long. The DNA of the CDR3 is TGTGCCAGCAGCCACTTATCCCTGACCACTGAAGCTTTCTTT. Translation gives CASSHLSLTTEAFF.

The chain has TRBV5-6 and TRBJ1-1; D is ambiguous. The CDR3 consists of 12 residues. Germline assignment: CDR1 SGHDT and CDR2 YYEEEE. Deletions cut 5 bases from V and 8 bases from J, with 13 bases between. This CDR3 is CASRSSSREAFF. CDR3 sequence (DNA): TGTGCCAGCAGATCCTCTTCTAGGGAAGCTTTCTTT.

This chain uses TRBV6-6 with TRBJ2-3, with D tentatively TRBD2 (5 bases). There are 14 residues in the CDR3. V gave up 7 bases and J gave up 4 bases, with 15 bases separating them. Germline V gene lookup returns CDR1 MNHNY and CDR2 SVGAGI (reference sequence). CDR3 sequence: CASNHQDFPDTQYF. DNA of the CDR3: TGTGCCAGCAATCACCAGGACTTTCCAGATACGCAGTATTTT.

In the case of this clonotype: Because the CDR3 is missing its conserved closing phenylalanine or tryptophan, this is likely a read error. The chain recombines TRBV4-1 with TRBJ2-1, with D unclear. Between the trimmed V and J ends, which lost 0 bases and 3 bases, there was a span of 6 bases. The CDR3 has 14 residues. CDR1 is MGHRA and CDR2 is YSYEKL in the germline V gene. The CDR3: CASSQDTNYNEQFL. The CDR3 DNA reads as TGCGCCAGCAGCCAAGATACGAACTACAATGAGCAGTTCCTC.

A note on this clonotype: One end of the junction fails to match germline, which may point to a read error. This chain joins TRBV29-1 and TRBJ2-7, with 9 bases identical to TRBD2. This CDR3 region has 16 residues. Germline loops: CDR1 SQVTM, CDR2 ANQGSEA. The CDR3 nucleotides read TGCAGCGTTGAAGGAGTAGCGGGAGCCGATTCCTACGAGCGGTACTTC. This codes for CSVEGVAGADSYERYF.

As for this clonotype: At one of its ends the junction is not consistent with the germline gene, which may arise from a read error. This rearrangement joins TRBV7-9 to TRBJ2-1; 7 bases match TRBD2. This CDR3 is 14 amino acids long. Germline loops: CDR1 SEHNR, CDR2 FQNEAQ (reference sequence). The CDR3 nucleotides read TGTGGCAGCAGCTCCTTGGGGGGAGGGGATGAGCAGTTCTTC. Translated: CGSSSLGGGDEQFF.

This clonotype was seen a few times. This may be a read error, as it is one base from a much larger clone. V gene TRBV12-3 or TRBV12-4 combines with J gene TRBJ1-6; 9 nucleotides align to TRBD1. The V gene end was trimmed by 5 bases and the J gene end by 11 bases; junction bases not matched to a gene: 4. CDR3 length: 13 residues. The CDR3 sequence is CASSRTGDTPLHF. The CDR3 DNA sequence: TGTGCCAGCAGTAGGACAGGGGATACACCCCTCCACTTT.

About this clonotype: A read error may be the cause here, since a much bigger clone is one base away. The chain uses TRBV5-1 and TRBJ1-4, with 7 nucleotides matching TRBD1. CDR3 length: 14 residues. From germline, CDR1 is SGHRS and CDR2 YFSETQ. The CDR3, as DNA: TGCGCCAACAGCTGGGACAGATTAAATGAAAAACTGTTTTTT. Translation gives CANSWDRLNEKLFF.

This clonotype was counted a few times. A read error may be the cause here, since a much bigger clone is one base away. V gene TRBV6-1 combines with J gene TRBJ2-2; perhaps TRBD2 as D (6 bases). The CDR3 is 12 amino acids. The germline V gene encodes CDR1 MNHNS and CDR2 SASEGT. The CDR3 region is CASRLGTGGLFF. CDR3 nucleotides: TGTGCCAGCAGGTTGGGCACCGGGGGGCTGTTTTTT.

Turning to this clonotype: The CDR3 end shows no conserved phenylalanine or tryptophan, and so a read error is likely. It is unclear where the CDR3 begins or ends on the DNA, so no DNA is shown, and the CDR3 is as TCRdb lists it. The chain is built from TRBV29-1 and TRBJ1-2. CDR1 is SQVTM and CDR2 is ANQGSEA in the germline V gene. The CDR3 region is 13 residues in length, termini included. The CDR3 sequence is CGGLLWTTYGYTL.